A selection of T cell receptor beta chains follows, all from one sample in a study of memory CD4+ T cells and cytomegalovirus serostatus. TCRdb's copy holds only in-frame clones and misses some; the assay was immunoSEQ multiplex PCR. The data show 65,000 to 95,000 clones, 80% seen once. Sequencing input: memory CD4+ T cells from blood. The receptors originated from an adult in good health and CMV-seronegative. Both conserved end residues are trimmed from each CDR3.

J,V,CDR3
TRBJ2-3,TRBV5-1,ASSFRDQGWDTQY
TRBJ2-3,TRBV30,AWSAVGGVYTDTQY
TRBJ2-7,TRBV6-5,ASSYDRAYEQY
TRBJ1-4,TRBV7-9,ASSSSGATNEKLF
TRBJ2-3,TRBV6-4,ASSDSHSLSTDTQY
TRBJ2-7,TRBV19,ASSIMGIQSYEQY
TRBJ2-2,TRBV4-2,ASSQDRGGGVNTGELF
TRBJ1-1,TRBV10-3,AISEPGPMNTEAF
TRBJ2-7,TRBV11-2,ASSLQVASGYEQY
TRBJ1-3,TRBV4-3,ASSPKTTGTSGNTIY
TRBJ1-3,TRBV7-9,ASSLELGWGAISGNTIY
TRBJ1-2,TRBV7-2,ASSFNQGNYGYT
TRBJ2-5,TRBV7-3,ASSASGQSQETQY
TRBJ1-1,TRBV28,ASGGAGAMNTEAF
TRBJ2-1,TRBV5-1,ASSLDGSSYNEQF
TRBJ2-5,TRBV5-1,ASFPSPPRTGDQY
TRBJ1-2,TRBV6-5,ASSYSYRLNYGYT
TRBJ1-1,TRBV9,ASSAFSGVGRTEAF
TRBJ2-7,TRBV6-5,ASRFGTSPADEQY
TRBJ2-2,TRBV27,ASSTGGRNTGELF
TRBJ2-7,TRBV9,ASSAGLAAIEQY
TRBJ2-7,TRBV7-2,ASSLATYEQY
TRBJ1-5,TRBV21-1,ASSTRTGGINQPQH
TRBJ1-1,TRBV4-2,ASSQDQDTEAF
TRBJ1-1,TRBV5-6,ASSTFGLLNTEAF
TRBJ2-5,TRBV10-3,AISALAGVQETQY
TRBJ2-3,TRBV6-5,ASRALAASTDTQY
TRBJ1-1,TRBV28,ASSTSGTGGTEAF
TRBJ1-3,TRBV7-9,ASSRGQGTSSGNTIY
TRBJ2-1,TRBV15,ATSEKQGIRNEQF
TRBJ2-7,TRBV5-1,ASSFLAGGSYEQY
TRBJ2-7,TRBV19,ASSITGSISYEQY
TRBJ1-2,TRBV10-3,AMGGEAGTRMNYGYT
TRBJ2-7,TRBV15,ATSRELAGSGYEQY
TRBJ2-3,TRBV7-6,ASSLRSGVSDTQY
TRBJ2-7,TRBV6-6,ASSYVGAYEQY
TRBJ1-1,TRBV9,ASSAKRQGCTEAF
TRBJ1-4,TRBV6-6,ASSYPEAYEKLF
TRBJ2-5,TRBV18,ASSPQETQY
TRBJ2-7,TRBV2,ASSEAPSGAYEQY
TRBJ1-5,TRBV7-2,ASSLRNGNQPQH
TRBJ2-5,TRBV7-9,ASTDQETQY
TRBJ1-3,TRBV7-2,ASSLPNFSGNTIY
TRBJ1-1,TRBV19,ATSYRGTEAF
TRBJ1-1,TRBV19,ASSYRGNTEAF
TRBJ2-2,TRBV5-1,ASSNEHPGISGELF
TRBJ1-1,TRBV7-2,ASRVTENTEAF
TRBJ2-1,TRBV5-1,ASSFTDGEQF
TRBJ1-1,TRBV5-1,ASSLGGSMNTEAF
TRBJ2-7,TRBV15,ATSRGTGFYEQY